This is a list of T cell receptor beta chains from one sample in a study of cytomegalovirus exposure and HLA in healthy donors. Sequencing used immunoSEQ multiplex PCR; TCRdb keeps in-frame clones, though not all of them. The profile covers more than 95,000 clones, with around 10% appearing a single time and less than 6% taken by the ten largest. The source material was PBMCs. Receptors originate from a man aged 35 to 55 in good health and CMV-seropositive. The CDR3 runs from the conserved cysteine through the conserved F or W. D genes are given only for firm matches. Clone sizes are given selectively: once, few, many, or a class where the clone is expanded.

d_gene	v_gene	j_gene	abundance	CDR3nt	CDR3aa
TRBD1	TRBV6-5	TRBJ1-5	NA	TGTGCCAGCAGTTACATCCAGGGGGATCAGCCCCAGCATTTT	CASSYIQGDQPQHF
NA	TRBV28	TRBJ2-3	few	TGTCGCGCGGCGGACATCTCTAGCACAGATACGCAGTATTTT	CRAADISSTDTQYF
NA	TRBV4-3	TRBJ1-4	NA	TGCGCCAGCAGCCAAGAAGCGGGCCAGGGCCTCGAAAAACTGTTTTTT	CASSQEAGQGLEKLFF
TRBD1	TRBV16	TRBJ1-2	few	TGTGCCAGCAGCCAGGGACAGGCCAATAACTATGGCTACACCTTC	CASSQGQANNYGYTF
TRBD2	TRBV7-3	TRBJ2-3	few	TGTGCCAGCAGCTCCCAAAGCGGGACCGCAGATACGCAGTATTTT	CASSSQSGTADTQYF
NA	TRBV25-1	TRBJ2-7	few	TGTGCCAGCAGTGACCAACGGTACGAGCAGTACTTC	CASSDQRYEQYF
TRBD2	TRBV27	TRBJ2-5	NA	TGTGCCAGCAGTTCGCGAACGGGACTAGCGTCTGATCAGTACTTC	CASSSRTGLASDQYF
TRBD1	TRBV27	TRBJ2-5	NA	TGTGCCAGCAGTCCTTACAGGGGAGAGACCCAGTACTTC	CASSPYRGETQYF
NA	TRBV9	TRBJ2-3	few	TGTGCCAGCAGCGTGGTTACAGGGATTCCAGATACGCAGTATTTT	CASSVVTGIPDTQYF
TRBD2	TRBV18	TRBJ2-5	few	TGTGCCAGCTCAGGACTAGCGGGAGTGAGGGAGACCCAGTACTTC	CASSGLAGVRETQYF
TRBD2	TRBV4-1	TRBJ2-2	NA	TGCGCCAGCAGCCAGACATTTAGCGGGATACACACCGGGGAGCTGTTTTTT	CASSQTFSGIHTGELFF
NA	TRBV30	TRBJ1-4	few	TGTGCCTGGAGTTCCGGGACAAATGAAAAACTGTTTTTT	CAWSSGTNEKLFF
NA	TRBV7-2	TRBJ2-5	few	TGTGCCAGCAGTCAAATGGCAGTCCAAGAGACCCAGTACTTC	CASSQMAVQETQYF
NA	TRBV19	TRBJ1-5	few	TGTGCCAGTAGTATAAAAGGGGGGGAGCCCCAGCATTTT	CASSIKGGEPQHF
NA	TRBV29-1	TRBJ2-1	few	TGCAGCGTTGGAGGACAGACTCGATACAATGAGCAGTTCTTC	CSVGGQTRYNEQFF
TRBD1	TRBV14	TRBJ1-4	few	TGTGCCAGCAGCCAAGGACAGGGGCCTCCTAATGAAAAACTGTTTTTT	CASSQGQGPPNEKLFF
NA	TRBV28	TRBJ2-1	NA	TGTGCCAGCAAACGGAGGGCAGGGGGCAATGAGCAGTTCTTC	CASKRRAGGNEQFF
TRBD2	TRBV7-9	TRBJ2-1	NA	TGTGCCAGCAGCTTAGGACTAGCGGGAGTCCCGTTCTTC	CASSLGLAGVPFF
NA	TRBV5-1	TRBJ1-1	NA	TGCGCCAGCAGCATAAGCCATATGAACACTGAAGCTTTCTTT	CASSISHMNTEAFF
NA	TRBV6-1	TRBJ1-5	few	TGTGCCAGCAGTGAAGGACAGGAAAATCAGCCCCAGCATTTT	CASSEGQENQPQHF
TRBD2	TRBV9	TRBJ2-1	NA	TGTGCCAGCAGCGTAGGAGCGGGAGTCAGCAATGAGCAGTTCTTC	CASSVGAGVSNEQFF
NA	TRBV18	TRBJ1-5	NA	TGTGCCAGCTCACCACCTCTCTCCCCAGGGGGCAATCAGCCCCAGCATTTT	CASSPPLSPGGNQPQHF
NA	TRBV6-1	TRBJ2-1	NA	TGTGCCAGCAGTGCCTTCAATAGGAGGCCCGGAGGGCATGAGCAGTTCTTC	CASSAFNRRPGGHEQFF
TRBD1	TRBV7-9	TRBJ2-7	NA	TGTGCCAGCAGCTTCGGACAGGGGGCGATCGAGCAGTACTTC	CASSFGQGAIEQYF
TRBD1	TRBV6-5	TRBJ2-2	few	TGTGCCAGCAGGACCGGGACAGCGAACACCGGGGAGCTGTTTTTT	CASRTGTANTGELFF
NA	TRBV4-3	TRBJ2-2	few	TGCGCCAGCAGCCAAGGGGTGGGAGGCACCGGGGAGCTGTTTTTT	CASSQGVGGTGELFF
TRBD2	TRBV10-3	TRBJ2-3	few	TGTGCCACCTGGGGACTAGCGGCCCCGGATACGCAGTATTTT	CATWGLAAPDTQYF
TRBD1	TRBV6-5	TRBJ2-7	NA	TGTGCCAGCAGTTCCCGGGACAGGAGCTCCTACGAGCAGTACTTC	CASSSRDRSSYEQYF
NA	TRBV5-1	TRBJ1-4	few	TGCGCCAGCAGCTTGGGGTTAGCTAATGAAAAACTGTTTTTT	CASSLGLANEKLFF
TRBD1	TRBV28	TRBJ2-3	once	TGTGCCAGCAGTTTAGGACAGGGGATCCATACGCAGTATTTT	CASSLGQGIHTQYF
NA	TRBV19	TRBJ2-2	NA	TGTGCCAGTAGTATATCCCCTCGTGGTAGTCGGGAGCTGTTTTTT	CASSISPRGSRELFF
TRBD1	TRBV7-8	TRBJ1-1	NA	TGTGCCAGCAGCTTATCAGGGGGCACTGAAGCTTTCTTT	CASSLSGGTEAFF
NA	TRBV25-1	TRBJ1-1	few	TGTGCCACCCTGGACAGCATGAACACTGAAGCTTTCTTT	CATLDSMNTEAFF
NA	TRBV29-1	TRBJ1-2	NA	TGCAGCGTTTACAGGGCCGGGGACTATGGCTACACCTTC	CSVYRAGDYGYTF
TRBD2	TRBV5-1	TRBJ2-7	NA	TGCGCCAGCAGCTTGGGGGGACTAGCGGGATCGTGGGGTTTGGGGGTCTACGAGCAGTACTTC	CASSLGGLAGSWGLGVYEQYF
NA	TRBV7-9	TRBJ2-1	few	TGTGCCAGCAGCTACCGGGACACACAAGCATGGGGTGAGCAGTTCTTC	CASSYRDTQAWGEQFF
NA	TRBV5-6	TRBJ2-3	few	TGTGCCAGCAGCTTGGTTAGCAGAGGCACAGATACGCAGTATTTT	CASSLVSRGTDTQYF
TRBD1	TRBV2	TRBJ1-2	few	TGTGCCAGCAGGGCGACAGGGGTTAACTATGGCTACACCTTC	CASRATGVNYGYTF
TRBD1	TRBV14	TRBJ2-7	few	TGTGCCAGCAGCCAAGATCAGTCCGGGACAGAGTCCTACGAGCAGTACTTC	CASSQDQSGTESYEQYF
TRBD2	TRBV10-2	TRBJ2-7	NA	TGCGCCAGCAGTGGGGCGGTAGCGGGAGAGCAGTACTTC	CASSGAVAGEQYF
NA	TRBV14	TRBJ2-6	NA	TGTGCCAGCAGCCAAGATCGTACGGCGCGGTTCGAGGCCAACGTCCTGACTTTC	CASSQDRTARFEANVLTF
TRBD1	TRBV10-3	TRBJ1-3	NA	TGTGCCACACGGGACAGGTCCTCTGGAAACACCATATATTTT	CATRDRSSGNTIYF
NA	TRBV6-5	TRBJ1-2	few	TGTGCCAGCAGGATAACACAGGGATACAGCTATGGCTACACCTTC	CASRITQGYSYGYTF
TRBD2	TRBV13	TRBJ2-3	few	TGTGCCAGCAGCTTTCTTGGACTAGCGGGACTAACAGATACGCAGTATTTT	CASSFLGLAGLTDTQYF
TRBD1	TRBV29-1	TRBJ2-1	few	TGCAGCGTGGGGGCGCCGGGACAGAAGTTCTTC	CSVGAPGQKFF